This TCR beta chain originates from a study of cytomegalovirus exposure and HLA in healthy donors. Study-level findings and limits: Indistinguishable V segments such as TRBV6-2 and TRBV6-3 were excluded. Per a later analysis, 18,000 or so TCR beta sequences showed association with HLA alleles at 0.05 false discovery rate.

PCR primers comprised 60 Vbeta and 13 Jbeta primers. Measured with immunoSEQ multiplex PCR; TCRdb has only the in-frame clones, and not every one. Among some 160,000 clones, under 85% were seen once, and the ten largest hold approximately 1.5%. On this clone: Its cognate antigen is unknown.

The germline V gene has CDR1 MDHEN and CDR2 SYDVKM. V lost 5 bases, J lost 5 bases, and 9 bases stayed unmatched. This CDR3 is built from 15 residues. The rearrangement links TRBV28 to TRBJ1-5; 7 bases are a match to TRBD1. This TCR derives from a woman aged 25 to 45 in good health and CMV-seronegative. Specimen: PBMCs. The CDR3 is CASSPLGQNHQPQHF. The DNA for the CDR3 is TGTGCCAGCAGTCCTTTGGGACAGAACCATCAGCCCCAGCATTTT.